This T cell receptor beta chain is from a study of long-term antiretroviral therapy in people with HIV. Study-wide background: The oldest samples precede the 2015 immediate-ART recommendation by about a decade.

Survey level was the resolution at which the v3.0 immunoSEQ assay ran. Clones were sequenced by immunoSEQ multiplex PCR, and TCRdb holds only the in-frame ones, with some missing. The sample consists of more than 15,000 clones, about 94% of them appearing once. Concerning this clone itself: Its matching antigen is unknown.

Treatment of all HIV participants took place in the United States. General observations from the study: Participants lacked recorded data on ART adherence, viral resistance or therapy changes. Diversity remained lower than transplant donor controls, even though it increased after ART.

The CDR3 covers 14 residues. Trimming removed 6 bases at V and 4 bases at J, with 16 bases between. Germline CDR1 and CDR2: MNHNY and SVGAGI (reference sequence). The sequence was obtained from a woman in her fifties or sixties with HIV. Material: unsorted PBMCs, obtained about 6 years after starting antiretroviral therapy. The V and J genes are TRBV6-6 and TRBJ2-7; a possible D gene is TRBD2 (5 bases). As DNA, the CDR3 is TGTGCCAGCAGGACAAGCGGCAGGTCATACGAGCAGTACTTC. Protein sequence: CASRTSGRSYEQYF.